Described below is a single T cell receptor (beta chain) sequence and its context. Its antigen remains unknown. The PCR made use of 60 Vbeta and 13 Jbeta primers. Generated by immunoSEQ multiplex PCR, the TCRdb table keeps only in-frame clones and is missing some. The data hold about 150,000 clones, with about four fifths observed a single time. This entry belongs to a study of cytomegalovirus exposure and HLA in healthy donors. Findings and caveats of the study: Among the sequence variants, a highly shared cluster was likely an artifact of sequencing. It was taken for granted in presence/absence analyses that sequencing depth across donors was roughly uniform.

Between the trimmed V and J ends, which lost 5 bases and 5 bases, there was a span of 10 bases. This CDR3 has 13 amino acids. Per germline, CDR1 MNHNS and CDR2 SASEGT. The sequenced material came from PBMCs. This chain uses TRBV6-1 with TRBJ2-1; D unclear. This TCR was recovered from a man aged 30-40 years in good health. Written as DNA, the CDR3 is TGTGCCAGCAGTCCCCGCGAAAACAATGAGCAGTTCTTC. Its translation: CASSPRENNEQFF.